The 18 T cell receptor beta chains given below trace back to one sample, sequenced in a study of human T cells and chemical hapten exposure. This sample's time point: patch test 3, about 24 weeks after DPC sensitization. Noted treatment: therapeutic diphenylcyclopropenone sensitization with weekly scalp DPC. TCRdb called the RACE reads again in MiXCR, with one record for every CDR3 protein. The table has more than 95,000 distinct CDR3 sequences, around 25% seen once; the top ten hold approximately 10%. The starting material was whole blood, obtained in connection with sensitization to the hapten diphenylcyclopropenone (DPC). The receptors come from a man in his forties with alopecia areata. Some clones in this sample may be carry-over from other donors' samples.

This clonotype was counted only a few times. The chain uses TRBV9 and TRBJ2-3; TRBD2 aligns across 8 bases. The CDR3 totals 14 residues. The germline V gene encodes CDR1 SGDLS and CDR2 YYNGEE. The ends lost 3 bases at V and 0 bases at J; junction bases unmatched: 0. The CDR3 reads CASSGTSSTDTQYF. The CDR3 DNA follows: TGTGCCAGCAGCGGGACTAGCAGCACAGATACGCAGTATTTT. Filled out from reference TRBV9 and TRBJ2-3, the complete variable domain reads DSGVTQTPKHLITATGQRVTLRCSPRSGDLSVYWYQQSLDQGLQFLIQYYNGEERAKGNILERFSAQQFPDLHSELNLSSLELGDSALYFCASSGTSSTDTQYFGPGTRLTVL.

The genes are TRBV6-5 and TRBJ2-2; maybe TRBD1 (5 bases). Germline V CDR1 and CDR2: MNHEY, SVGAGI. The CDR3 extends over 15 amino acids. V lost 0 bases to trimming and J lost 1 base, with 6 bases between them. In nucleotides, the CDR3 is TGTGCCAGCAGTTACTCCGACAGGAACACCGGGGAGCTGTTTTTT. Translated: CASSYSDRNTGELFF.

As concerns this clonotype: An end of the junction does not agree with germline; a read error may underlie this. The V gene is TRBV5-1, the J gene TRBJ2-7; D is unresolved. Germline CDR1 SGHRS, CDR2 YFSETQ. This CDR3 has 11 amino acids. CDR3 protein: CASSYYSEQCF. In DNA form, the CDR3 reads TGCGCCAGCAGCTATTATTCCGAGCAGTGCTTC.

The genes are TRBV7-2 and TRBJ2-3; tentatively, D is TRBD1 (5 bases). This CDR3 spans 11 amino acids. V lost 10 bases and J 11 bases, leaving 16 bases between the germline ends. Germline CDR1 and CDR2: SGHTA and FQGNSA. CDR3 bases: TGTGCCACCGGACCCCAGGGTGTGCAGTATTTT. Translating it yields CATGPQGVQYF.

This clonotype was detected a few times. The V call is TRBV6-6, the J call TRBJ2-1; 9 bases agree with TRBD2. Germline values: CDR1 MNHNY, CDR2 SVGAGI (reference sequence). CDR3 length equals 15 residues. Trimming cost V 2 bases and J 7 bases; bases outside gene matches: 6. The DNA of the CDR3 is TGTGCCAGCAGTTACGATAGCGGGAGAGGAAATGAGCAGTTCTTC. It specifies CASSYDSGRGNEQFF.

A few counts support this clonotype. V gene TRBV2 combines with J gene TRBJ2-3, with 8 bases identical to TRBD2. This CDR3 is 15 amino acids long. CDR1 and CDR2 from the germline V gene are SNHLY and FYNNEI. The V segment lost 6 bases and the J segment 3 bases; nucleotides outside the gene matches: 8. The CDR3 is CASRERGGRTDTQYF. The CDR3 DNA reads TGTGCCAGCAGAGAGAGGGGCGGGAGGACAGATACGCAGTATTTT.

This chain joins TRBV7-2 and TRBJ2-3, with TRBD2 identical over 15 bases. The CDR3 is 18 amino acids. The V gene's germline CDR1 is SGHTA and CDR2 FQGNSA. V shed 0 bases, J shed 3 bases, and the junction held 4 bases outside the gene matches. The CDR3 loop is CASSLAGTSGRRTDTQYF. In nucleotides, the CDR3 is TGTGCCAGCAGCTTAGCTGGGACTAGCGGGAGGAGGACAGATACGCAGTATTTT.

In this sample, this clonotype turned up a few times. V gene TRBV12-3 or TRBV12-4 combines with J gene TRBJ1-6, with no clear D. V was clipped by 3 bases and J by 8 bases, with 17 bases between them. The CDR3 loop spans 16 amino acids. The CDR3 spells CASSFQFPSEDSPLHF. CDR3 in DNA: TGTGCCAGCAGTTTCCAGTTTCCGAGTGAGGATTCACCCCTCCACTTT.

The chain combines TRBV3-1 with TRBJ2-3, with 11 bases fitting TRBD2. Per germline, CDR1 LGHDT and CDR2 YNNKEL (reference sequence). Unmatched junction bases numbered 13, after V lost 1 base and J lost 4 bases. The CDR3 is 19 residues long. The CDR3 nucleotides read TGTGCCAGCAGCCAAGTTGGAACTTATAGCGGGAGGGCCCCAGATACGCAGTATTTT. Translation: CASSQVGTYSGRAPDTQYF.

The CDR3 nucleotides read TGCAGTGCTAGAGATCTGGCTAGCGGGAGCTTCTACAATGAGCAGTTCTTC. Its protein product is CSARDLASGSFYNEQFF. This rearrangement joins TRBV20-1 to TRBJ2-1, with 10 positions matching TRBD2. The CDR3 extends over 17 amino acids. Germline V lookup: CDR1 DFQATT, CDR2 SNEGSKA (reference sequence). V trimming: 0 bases; J trimming: 3 bases; junction bases outside the gene matches: 8.

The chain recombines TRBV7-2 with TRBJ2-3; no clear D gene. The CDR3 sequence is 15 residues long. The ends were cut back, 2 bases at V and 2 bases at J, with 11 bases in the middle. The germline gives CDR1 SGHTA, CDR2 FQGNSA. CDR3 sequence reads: CASSLLGRSTDTQYF. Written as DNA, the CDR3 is TGTGCCAGCAGCTTACTAGGCAGATCCACAGATACGCAGTATTTT.

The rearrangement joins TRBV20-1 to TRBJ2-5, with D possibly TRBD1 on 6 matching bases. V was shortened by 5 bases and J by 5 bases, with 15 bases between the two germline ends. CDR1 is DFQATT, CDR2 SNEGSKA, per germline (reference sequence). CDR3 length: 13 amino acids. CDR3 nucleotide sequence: TGCAGTGCTGGGGTGGCAGGGGTGGAGACCCAGTACTTC. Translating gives CSAGVAGVETQYF.

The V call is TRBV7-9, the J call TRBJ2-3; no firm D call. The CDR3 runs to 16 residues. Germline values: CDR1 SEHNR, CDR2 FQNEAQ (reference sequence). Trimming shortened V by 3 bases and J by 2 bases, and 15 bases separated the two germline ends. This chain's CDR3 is CASSFPLTRNTDTQYF. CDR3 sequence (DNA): TGTGCCAGCAGCTTCCCCCTAACGCGGAACACAGATACGCAGTATTTT.

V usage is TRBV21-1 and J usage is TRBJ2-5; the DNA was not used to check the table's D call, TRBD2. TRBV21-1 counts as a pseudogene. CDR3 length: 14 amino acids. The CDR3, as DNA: TGTGCCAGCACTTGGTCAGGGAGGGAAGAGACCCAGTACTTC. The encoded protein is CASTWSGREETQYF.

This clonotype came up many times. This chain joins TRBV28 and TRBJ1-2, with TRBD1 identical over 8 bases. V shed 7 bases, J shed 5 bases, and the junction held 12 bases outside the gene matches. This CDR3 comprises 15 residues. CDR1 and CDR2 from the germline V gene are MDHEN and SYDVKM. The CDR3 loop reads CASKLDRGGMYGYTF. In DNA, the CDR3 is TGTGCCAGCAAACTAGACAGGGGAGGAATGTATGGCTACACCTTC.

The CDR3 sequence is CASRTSSSGANVLTF. The CDR3 DNA follows: TGTGCCAGCAGAACTAGCAGCTCTGGGGCCAACGTCCTGACTTTC. The V gene is TRBV28, the J gene TRBJ2-6; D is perhaps TRBD2 (6 bases). Germline values: CDR1 MDHEN, CDR2 SYDVKM. The length of the CDR3 is 15 residues. Trimming shortened V by 6 bases and J by 0 bases, and 9 bases separated the two germline ends.

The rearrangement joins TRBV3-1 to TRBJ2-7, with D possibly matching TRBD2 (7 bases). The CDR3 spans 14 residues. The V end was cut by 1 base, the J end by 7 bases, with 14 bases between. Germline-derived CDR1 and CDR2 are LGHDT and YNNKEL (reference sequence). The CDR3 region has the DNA TGTGCCAGCAGCCAAGGGGGGGGCGCGAAGGAGCAGTACTTC. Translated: CASSQGGGAKEQYF.

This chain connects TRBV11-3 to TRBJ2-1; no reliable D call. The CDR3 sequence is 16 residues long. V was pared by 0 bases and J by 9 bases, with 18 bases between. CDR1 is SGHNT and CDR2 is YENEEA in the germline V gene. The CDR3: CASSLDQSFHNGEQFF. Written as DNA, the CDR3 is TGTGCCAGCAGCTTAGATCAATCCTTTCATAACGGTGAGCAGTTCTTC.